The entry below describes one T cell receptor beta chain. Its antigen is not identified. This sample was taken from a study of T cell repertoires in cytomegalovirus infection. Study-level information: HLA-B-restricted CMV epitopes that are well studied, plus recently identified HLA-C-restricted ones, were used by the study. CMV infection together with matching HLA type was indicated by public TCR beta signatures.

TCRdb redid the calling of the reads with MiXCR, one entry per CDR3 protein. The sample shows about 270,000 distinct CDR3 sequences, 20% to 25% of them seen only once. The material sequenced was cultured PBMCs, taken from culture after CMV antigen stimulation. The sequence was obtained from a human donor in good health (CMV status not recorded). Some clones in this sample may be carry-over from other donors' samples.

CDR3 in amino acids: CASSLSPAANTEAFF. The CDR3 bases are TGTGCCAGCAGCTTGTCCCCAGCAGCGAACACTGAAGCTTTCTTT. This chain uses TRBV5-4 with TRBJ1-1; no definite D call. Germline-derived CDR1 and CDR2 are SGHNT and YYREEE (reference sequence). V was pared by 1 base and J by 1 base, with 11 bases between. The CDR3 covers 15 residues. Full variable domain (remainder filled in from reference TRBV5-4 and TRBJ1-1): ETGVTQSPTHLIKTRGQQVTLRCSSQSGHNTVSWYQQALGQGPQFIFQYYREEENGRGNFPPRFSGLQFPNYSSELNVNALELDDSALYLCASSLSPAANTEAFFGQGTRLTVV.